This T cell receptor (beta chain) derives from a study of molecular identifiers for immune sequencing clone quantification. A remark on this clonotype: This clone may be a read error of a much larger clone one base away.

This CDR3 is 14 amino acids long. Germline CDR1 and CDR2: SGHAT and FQNNGV. Previously described methods and listed TCR primers were used for bulk TCR libraries. MiXCR, applied by TCRdb to the PCR reads, yields one record per CDR3 protein. The table lists around 460,000 distinct CDR3 sequences, about a fifth of them singletons. With RNA at 10%, 30% or 50%, naive CD8 libraries came from roughly 20,000 to 1,000,000 sorted cells. The sequence came from a human donor in good health. Some libraries in this study had Jurkat cell RNA spiked in. The chain recombines TRBV11-2 with TRBJ2-4; 9 bases are shared with TRBD1. Input material: naive CD8+ T cells from blood, with Jurkat cell RNA spiked in. Regarding subset: FACS-sorted CD8+CD4-CCR7+CD45RA+ naive T cells. CDR3 DNA sequence: TGTGTCAGCAGTTCGGGACAGGGTGAAAACATTCAGTACTTC. It specifies CVSSSGQGENIQYF. The full variable domain, with the rest looked up from reference TRBV11-2 and TRBJ2-4, is EAGVAQSPRYKIIEKRQSVAFWCNPISGHATLYWYQQILGQGPKLLIQFQNNGVVDDSQLPKDRFSAERLKGVDSTLKIQPAKLEDSAVYLCVSSSGQGENIQYFGAGTRLSVL.